The clone carrying this TCR beta chain was observed once. Its antigen remains unknown. The data are from a study of cytomegalovirus exposure and HLA in healthy donors. General study findings and limits: Reports credit the classifier with highly specific, highly sensitive diagnosis of cytomegalovirus status. About 150 TCR beta chains were listed as cytomegalovirus-associated.

This CDR3 contains 16 residues. V was pared by 1 base and J by 3 bases, with 14 bases between. Germline-derived CDR1 and CDR2 are SGHKS and YYEKEE (reference sequence). Sequencing was performed with immunoSEQ multiplex PCR; in TCRdb, only in-frame clones are kept and a portion is missing. Of roughly 250,000 clones detected, approximately 86% appear once; the ten largest clones hold 0.95% to 1.5%. This chain links TRBV5-5 with TRBJ2-4, with D perhaps matching TRBD1 (5 bases). This clonotype was obtained from a woman between 25 and 40 years old in good health and CMV-seropositive. Input material: PBMCs. CDR3 sequence: CASSLLSGQGKNIQYF. As DNA, the CDR3 is TGTGCCAGCAGCTTGTTATCTGGCCAGGGCAAAAACATTCAGTACTTC.